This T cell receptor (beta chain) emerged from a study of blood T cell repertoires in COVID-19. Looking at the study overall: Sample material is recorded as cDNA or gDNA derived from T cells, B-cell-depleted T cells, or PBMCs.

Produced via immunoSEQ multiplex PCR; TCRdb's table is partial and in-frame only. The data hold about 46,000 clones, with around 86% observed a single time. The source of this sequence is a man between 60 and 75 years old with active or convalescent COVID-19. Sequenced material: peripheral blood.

The CDR3 here is CASSLLTNYGYTF. CDR3 in DNA: TGTGCCAGCAGCTTATTAACTAACTATGGCTACACCTTC. The chain recombines TRBV11-2 with TRBJ1-2; no reliable D call. Germline lookup yields CDR1 SGHAT and CDR2 FQNNGV. The CDR3 loop spans 13 amino acids. The V and J ends lost 2 bases and 0 bases respectively, with 4 bases between them.